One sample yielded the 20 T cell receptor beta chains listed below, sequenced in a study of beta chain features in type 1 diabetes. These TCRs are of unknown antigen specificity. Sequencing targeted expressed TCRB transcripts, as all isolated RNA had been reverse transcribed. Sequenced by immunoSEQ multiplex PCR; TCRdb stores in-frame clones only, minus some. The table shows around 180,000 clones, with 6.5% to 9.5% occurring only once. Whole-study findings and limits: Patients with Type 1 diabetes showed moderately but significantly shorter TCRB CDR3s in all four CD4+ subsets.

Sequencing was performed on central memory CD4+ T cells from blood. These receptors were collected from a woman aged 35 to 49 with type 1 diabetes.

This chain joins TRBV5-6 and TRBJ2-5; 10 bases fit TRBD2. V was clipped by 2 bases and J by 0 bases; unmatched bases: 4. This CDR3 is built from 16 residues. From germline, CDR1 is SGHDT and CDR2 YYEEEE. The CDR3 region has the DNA TGTGCCAGCAGCTTATCCGGACTAGCGGACCAAGAGACCCAGTACTTC. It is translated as CASSLSGLADQETQYF.

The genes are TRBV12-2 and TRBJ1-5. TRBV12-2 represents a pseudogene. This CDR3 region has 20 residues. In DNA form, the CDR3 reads TGTGCCCGTGGGTCGTTGCCCCAACCCAAGGTAGACGGGTGCAATCAGCCCCAGCATTTT. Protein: CARGSLPQPKVDGCNQPQHF.

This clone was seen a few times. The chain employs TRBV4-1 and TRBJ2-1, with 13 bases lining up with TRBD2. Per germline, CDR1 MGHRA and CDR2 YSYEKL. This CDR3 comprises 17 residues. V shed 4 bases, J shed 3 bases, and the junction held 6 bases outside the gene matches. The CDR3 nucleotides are TGCGCCAGCAGCCGTCGGACTAGCGGGGGATACTACAATGAGCAGTTCTTC. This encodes CASSRRTSGGYYNEQFF.

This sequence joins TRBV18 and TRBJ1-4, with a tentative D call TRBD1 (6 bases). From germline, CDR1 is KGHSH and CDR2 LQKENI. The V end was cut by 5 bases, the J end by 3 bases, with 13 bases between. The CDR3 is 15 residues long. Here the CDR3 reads CASSSDRLPNEKLFF. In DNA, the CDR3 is TGTGCCAGCTCATCGGACAGACTGCCTAATGAAAAACTGTTTTTT.

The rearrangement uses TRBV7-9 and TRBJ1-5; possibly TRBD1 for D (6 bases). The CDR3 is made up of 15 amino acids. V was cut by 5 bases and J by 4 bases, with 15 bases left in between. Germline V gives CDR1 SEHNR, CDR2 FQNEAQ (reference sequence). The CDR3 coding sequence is TGTGCCAGCAGCCCTACCGGGACAAAAAATCAGCCCCAGCATTTT. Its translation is CASSPTGTKNQPQHF.

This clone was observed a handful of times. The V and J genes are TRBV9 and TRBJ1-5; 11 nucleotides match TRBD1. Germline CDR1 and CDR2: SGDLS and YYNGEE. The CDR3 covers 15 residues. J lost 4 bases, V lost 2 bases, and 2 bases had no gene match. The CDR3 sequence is CASSVGTGGNQPQHF. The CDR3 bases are TGTGCCAGCAGCGTGGGGACAGGGGGGAATCAGCCCCAGCATTTT. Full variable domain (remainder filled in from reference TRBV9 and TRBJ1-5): DSGVTQTPKHLITATGQRVTLRCSPRSGDLSVYWYQQSLDQGLQFLIQYYNGEERAKGNILERFSAQQFPDLHSELNLSSLELGDSALYFCASSVGTGGNQPQHFGDGTRLSIL.

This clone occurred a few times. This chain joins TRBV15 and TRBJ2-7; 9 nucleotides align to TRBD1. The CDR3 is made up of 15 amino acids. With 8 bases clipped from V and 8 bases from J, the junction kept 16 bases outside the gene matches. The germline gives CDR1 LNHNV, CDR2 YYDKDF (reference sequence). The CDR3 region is CATGSMGQGLNKQYF. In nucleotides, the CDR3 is TGTGCCACCGGATCAATGGGACAGGGCTTAAACAAGCAGTACTTC.

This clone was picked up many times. CDR3 DNA sequence: TGCGCCAGCAGCCTGACTTCCGGGGGGGAACTGTTTTTT. As protein: CASSLTSGGELFF. This rearrangement joins TRBV4-3 to TRBJ1-4; D possibly corresponds to TRBD1 (5 bases). Germline V CDR1 and CDR2: LGHNA, YSLEER. This CDR3 is 13 amino acids long. The germline V and J ends were trimmed by 4 bases and 12 bases, with 15 bases remaining between them.

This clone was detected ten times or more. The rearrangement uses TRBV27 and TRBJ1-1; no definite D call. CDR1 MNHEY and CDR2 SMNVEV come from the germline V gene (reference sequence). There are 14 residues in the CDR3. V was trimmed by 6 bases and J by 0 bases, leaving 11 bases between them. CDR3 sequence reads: CASRAASLNTEAFF. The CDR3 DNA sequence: TGTGCCAGCAGGGCGGCGTCCCTGAACACTGAAGCTTTCTTT.

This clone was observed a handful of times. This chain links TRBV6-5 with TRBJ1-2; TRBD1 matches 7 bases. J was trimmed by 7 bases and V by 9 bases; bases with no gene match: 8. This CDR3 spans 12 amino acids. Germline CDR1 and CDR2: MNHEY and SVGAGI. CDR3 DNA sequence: TGTGCCAGTAGCGACAGGGCCCGTGGCTACACCTTC. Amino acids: CASSDRARGYTF.

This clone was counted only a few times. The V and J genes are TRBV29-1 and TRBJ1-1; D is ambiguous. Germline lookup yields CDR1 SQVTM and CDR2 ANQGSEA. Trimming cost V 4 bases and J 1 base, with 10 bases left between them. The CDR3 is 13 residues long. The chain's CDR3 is CSVGAIRNTEAFF. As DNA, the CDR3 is TGCAGCGTTGGGGCAATCCGGAACACTGAAGCTTTCTTT.

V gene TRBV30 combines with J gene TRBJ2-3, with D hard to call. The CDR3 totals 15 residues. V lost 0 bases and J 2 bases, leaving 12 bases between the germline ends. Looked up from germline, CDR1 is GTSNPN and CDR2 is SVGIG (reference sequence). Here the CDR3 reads CAWSVLYSNTDTQYF. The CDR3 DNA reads TGTGCCTGGAGTGTACTGTACTCGAACACAGATACGCAGTATTTT. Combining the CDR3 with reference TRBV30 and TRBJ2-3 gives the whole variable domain SQTIHQWPATLVQPVGSPLSLECTVEGTSNPNLYWYRQAAGRGLQLLFYSVGIGQISSEVPQNLSASRPQDRQFILSSKKLLLSDSGFYLCAWSVLYSNTDTQYFGPGTRLTVL.

CDR3 sequence: CSVEGQGYEKLFF. The CDR3 coding sequence is TGCAGCGTTGAAGGACAGGGCTATGAAAAACTGTTTTTT. V and J are TRBV29-1 and TRBJ1-4, with TRBD1 matching over 7 bases. The V gene's germline CDR1 is SQVTM and CDR2 ANQGSEA. The CDR3 is made up of 13 amino acids. After removal of 1 base from V and 6 bases from J, the junction contained 2 bases not matched to a gene.

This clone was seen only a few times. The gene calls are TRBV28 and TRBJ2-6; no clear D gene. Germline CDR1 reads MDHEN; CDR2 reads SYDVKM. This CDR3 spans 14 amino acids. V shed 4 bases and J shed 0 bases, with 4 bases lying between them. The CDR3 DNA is TGTGCCAGCAGTTGGAGCTCTGGGGCCAACGTCCTGACTTTC. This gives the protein CASSWSSGANVLTF.

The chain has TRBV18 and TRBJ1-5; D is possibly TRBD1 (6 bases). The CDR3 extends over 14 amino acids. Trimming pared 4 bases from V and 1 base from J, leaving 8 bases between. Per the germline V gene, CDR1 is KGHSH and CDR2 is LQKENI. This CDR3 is CASSRTDSNQPQHF. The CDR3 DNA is TGTGCCAGCTCACGGACAGACAGCAATCAGCCCCAGCATTTT. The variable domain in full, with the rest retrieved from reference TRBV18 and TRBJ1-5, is NAGVMQNPRHLVRRRGQEARLRCSPMKGHSHVYWYRQLPEEGLKFMVYLQKENIIDESGMPKERFSAEFPKEGPSILRIQQVVRGDSAAYFCASSRTDSNQPQHFGDGTRLSIL.

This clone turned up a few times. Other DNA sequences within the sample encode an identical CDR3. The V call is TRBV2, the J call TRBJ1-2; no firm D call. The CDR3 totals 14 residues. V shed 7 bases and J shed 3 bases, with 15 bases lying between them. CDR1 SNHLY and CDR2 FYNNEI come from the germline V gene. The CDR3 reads CASNGQGRDYGYTF. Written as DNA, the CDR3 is TGTGCCAGCAATGGTCAAGGGAGAGACTATGGCTACACCTTC.

Here the CDR3 reads CASMGWTSVYNEQFF. The DNA for the CDR3 is TGTGCCAGTATGGGGTGGACTAGCGTCTACAATGAGCAGTTCTTC. This sequence joins TRBV28 and TRBJ2-1; 9 nucleotides match TRBD2. The germline V gene has CDR1 MDHEN and CDR2 SYDVKM. V was clipped by 9 bases and J by 3 bases; unmatched bases: 9. The CDR3 is made up of 15 amino acids.

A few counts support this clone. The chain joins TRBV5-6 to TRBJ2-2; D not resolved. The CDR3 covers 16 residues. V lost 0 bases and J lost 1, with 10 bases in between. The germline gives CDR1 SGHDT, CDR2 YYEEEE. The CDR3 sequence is CASSLEHGENTGELFF. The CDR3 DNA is TGTGCCAGCAGCTTGGAACACGGAGAGAACACCGGGGAGCTGTTTTTT.

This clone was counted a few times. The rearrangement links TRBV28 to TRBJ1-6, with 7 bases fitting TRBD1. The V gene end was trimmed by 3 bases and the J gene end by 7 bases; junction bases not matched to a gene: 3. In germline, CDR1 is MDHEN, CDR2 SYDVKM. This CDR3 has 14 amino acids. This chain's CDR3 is CASSLTGYNSPLHF. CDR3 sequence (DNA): TGTGCCAGCAGTTTGACAGGGTACAATTCACCCCTCCACTTT.

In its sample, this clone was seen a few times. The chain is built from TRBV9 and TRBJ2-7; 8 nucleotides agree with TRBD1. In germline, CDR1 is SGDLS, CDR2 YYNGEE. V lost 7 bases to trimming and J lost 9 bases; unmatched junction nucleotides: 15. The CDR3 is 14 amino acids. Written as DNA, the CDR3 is TGTGCCAGCTCCCCTCAGGGGGCAGTCGCTAGGCAGTACTTC. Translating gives CASSPQGAVARQYF.